A selection of T cell receptor beta chains follows, all from one sample in a study of glioma-infiltrating T cells. TCRdb re-analysed the multiplex PCR reads in MiXCR, keeping a single row per CDR3 protein. The sample has about 400,000 distinct CDR3 sequences; approximately 42% are singletons. Specimen: glioma tissue, nonneoplastic brain tissue, or PBMCs (not recorded which). Every receptor here comes from a human donor with low-grade glioma or glioblastoma, undergoing nonglioma brain surgery, or in good health (not recorded which). CDR3s include the opening cysteine and the closing phenylalanine or tryptophan. A D gene is named only where the DNA matches it firmly. The size field is filled for only some rows; it gives once, few, many or a size class.

V gene,D gene,clone size,J gene,CDR3 protein,CDR3 DNA
TRBV7-8,-,-,TRBJ2-3,CASSLARLAAADTQYF,TGTGCCAGCAGCTTAGCGCGGTTAGCGGCGGCAGATACGCAGTATTTT
TRBV27,-,-,TRBJ1-6,CAGSLSGGNSPLHF,TGTGCCGGCAGTTTATCGGGTGGTAATTCACCCCTCCACTTT
TRBV7-9,-,-,TRBJ2-7,CASSFQGLSYEQCF,TGTGCCAGCAGCTTCCAGGGACTCTCCTACGAGCAGTGCTTC
TRBV6-6,-,few,TRBJ2-3,CASSYLVASIDTQYF,TGTGCCAGCAGTTACTTGGTAGCAAGTATAGATACGCAGTATTTT
TRBV7-9,-,few,TRBJ1-6,CASSPTATNSPLHF,TGTGCCAGCAGCCCGACAGCAACTAATTCACCCCTCCACTTT
TRBV18,TRBD2,few,TRBJ2-5,CASSPRTSGQETQYF,TGTGCCAGCTCACCACGGACTAGCGGGCAAGAGACCCAGTACTTC
TRBV5-1,TRBD2,-,TRBJ2-3,CASSLVRLAGTDTQYF,TGCGCCAGCAGCCTGGTTCGGCTAGCGGGAACAGATACGCAGTATTTT
TRBV7-2,-,many,TRBJ1-2,CASNPRGGDGYTF,TGTGCCAGCAACCCTCGTGGAGGGGACGGCTACACCTTC
TRBV27,-,many,TRBJ1-1,CASSFSGTPDNTEAFF,TGTGCCAGCAGTTTTTCGGGGACACCAGATAACACTGAAGCTTTCTTT
TRBV19,TRBD1,-,TRBJ2-7,CASSIGQAAYEQYF,TGTGCCAGTAGTATCGGACAGGCGGCGTACGAGCAGTACTTC
TRBV6-1,-,few,TRBJ1-1,CASHALSYFGSPEAFF,TGTGCCAGCCATGCTCTCTCCTATTTTGGGAGCCCTGAAGCTTTCTTT
TRBV27,TRBD2,-,TRBJ2-3,CASGLAYTSTDTQYF,TGTGCCAGCGGACTAGCTTACACTAGCACAGATACGCAGTATTTT
TRBV29-1,-,-,TRBJ2-1,CSVEGMAGTIYNEQFF,TGCAGCGTTGAAGGGATGGCAGGGACAATTTACAATGAGCAGTTCTTC
TRBV6-2/TRBV6-3,TRBD1,many,TRBJ1-5,CASTGQGVGPQHF,TGTGCCAGCACCGGCCAGGGGGTTGGACCCCAGCATTTT
TRBV27,TRBD2,many,TRBJ2-1,CASSLWSSGSRNEQFF,TGTGCCAGCAGTTTATGGTCTAGCGGGAGTAGGAATGAGCAGTTCTTC
TRBV19,-,few,TRBJ1-5,CASSMMGRRQPQHF,TGTGCCAGTAGTATGATGGGTAGGCGTCAGCCCCAGCATTTT
TRBV28,-,few,TRBJ2-2,CASSRRGRTGELFF,TGTGCCAGCAGTCGCAGGGGTCGTACCGGGGAGCTGTTTTTT
TRBV20-1,-,few,TRBJ2-3,CSPGLPGADTQYF,TGCAGTCCGGGACTCCCCGGGGCAGATACGCAGTATTTT
TRBV12-3/TRBV12-4,-,-,TRBJ1-5,CASASGLGQHQHF,TGTGCCAGCGCCTCGGGCCTGGGTCAGCACCAGCATTTT
TRBV25-1,TRBD1,many,TRBJ1-5,CASQQTGGVQPQHF,TGTGCCAGCCAACAGACAGGGGGCGTTCAGCCCCAGCATTTT
TRBV20-1,-,-,TRBJ1-2,CSAGWAGNYINGYTF,TGCAGTGCTGGATGGGCCGGGAACTACATTAATGGCTACACCTTC
TRBV7-2,-,few,TRBJ2-1,CASNRPGASYNEQFF,TGTGCCAGCAACCGACCAGGGGCCTCCTACAATGAGCAGTTCTTC
TRBV18,TRBD2,-,TRBJ2-3,CASSAYLAASTDTQYF,TGTGCCAGCTCAGCATATCTAGCGGCTAGCACAGATACGCAGTATTTT
TRBV3-1,TRBD2,few,TRBJ2-1,CASSQFYGGGYEQFF,TGTGCCAGCAGCCAATTCTACGGGGGGGGGTATGAGCAGTTCTTC
TRBV28,-,-,TRBJ2-1,CASSQGSGKNEQFF,TGTGCCAGCAGTCAGGGATCTGGAAAAAATGAGCAGTTCTTC
TRBV7-2,TRBD2,many,TRBJ2-1,CASTTRTSGSKGNEQFF,TGTGCCAGCACTACTCGGACTAGCGGGAGCAAGGGCAATGAGCAGTTCTTC
TRBV6-2/TRBV6-3,-,few,TRBJ1-5,CASSLSGGQPQHF,TGTGCCAGCAGCCTGTCAGGTGGCCAGCCCCAGCATTTT
TRBV20-1,-,-,TRBJ2-7,CSARMGRGAGEQYF,TGCAGTGCTAGAATGGGACGGGGGGCCGGTGAGCAGTACTTC
TRBV6-1,TRBD2,-,TRBJ2-7,CASISVAGVDEQYF,TGTGCCAGCATTTCTGTAGCGGGAGTTGACGAGCAGTACTTC
TRBV20-1,-,many,TRBJ2-7,CSARDPVEYF,TGCAGTGCTAGAGATCCGGTAGAGTACTTC
TRBV6-2/TRBV6-3,TRBD2,many,TRBJ2-1,CASSPRLAGMGNEQFF,TGTGCCAGCAGTCCCCGTCTAGCGGGAATGGGCAATGAGCAGTTCTTC
TRBV29-1,-,-,TRBJ2-1,CSVERTANNEQFF,TGCAGCGTTGAGCGGACAGCGAACAATGAGCAGTTCTTC
TRBV29-1,-,few,TRBJ1-5,CSVVGGSNQPQHF,TGCAGCGTTGTGGGGGGAAGCAATCAGCCCCAGCATTTT
TRBV6-2/TRBV6-3,TRBD2,-,TRBJ2-1,CASSYGSGGYNEQFF,TGTGCCAGCAGTTATGGCAGCGGGGGCTACAATGAGCAGTTCTTC
TRBV6-1,TRBD1,many,TRBJ2-7,CASMGQGTYEQYF,TGTGCCAGCATGGGACAGGGTACCTACGAGCAGTACTTC
TRBV29-1,-,-,TRBJ2-1,CSVGRRAGNEQFF,TGCAGCGTTGGGCGGCGGGCTGGGAATGAGCAGTTCTTC
TRBV28,TRBD1,many,TRBJ1-5,CASSLITGEAQHF,TGTGCCAGCAGTTTAATAACAGGGGAGGCCCAGCATTTT
TRBV20-1,TRBD2,-,TRBJ2-3,CSARPLGLAVTDTQYF,TGCAGTGCTAGACCCCTGGGACTAGCGGTAACAGATACGCAGTATTTT
TRBV12-3/TRBV12-4,-,few,TRBJ1-3,CASIPGTSGNTIYF,TGTGCCAGCATCCCCGGGACGTCCGGAAACACCATATATTTT
TRBV27,-,-,TRBJ1-2,CACSSPLDRNYGYTF,TGTGCCTGCAGTTCACCTCTGGACCGGAACTATGGCTACACCTTC
TRBV29-1,-,-,TRBJ2-7,CSALAGTEQYF,TGCAGCGCATTAGCCGGGACCGAGCAGTACTTC
TRBV7-2,-,many,TRBJ1-2,CASSHPWRGSYGYTF,TGTGCCAGCAGCCATCCGTGGAGGGGGAGCTATGGCTACACCTTC
TRBV4-1,-,-,TRBJ1-2,CASSQDGPSLYGYTF,TGCGCCAGCAGCCAAGATGGACCGAGCCTTTATGGCTACACCTTC
TRBV2,TRBD1,few,TRBJ1-1,CASSPNRQGSTEAFF,TGTGCCAGCAGTCCCAACAGACAGGGGAGCACTGAAGCTTTCTTT
TRBV4-3,TRBD1,few,TRBJ1-2,CASSRSGTGTSNYGYTF,TGCGCCAGCAGCCGATCCGGGACAGGGACCTCTAACTATGGCTACACCTTC
TRBV20-1,-,few,TRBJ2-3,CSARDPHSTDTQYF,TGCAGTGCTAGAGATCCGCACAGCACAGATACGCAGTATTTT
TRBV28,-,-,TRBJ2-2,CASRLSTEELFF,TGTGCCAGCAGGTTATCCACCGAGGAGCTGTTTTTT
TRBV27,TRBD2,many,TRBJ2-1,CASSRGLSGYNEQFF,TGTGCCAGCAGCCGGGGACTATCGGGTTACAATGAGCAGTTCTTC
TRBV19,TRBD1,-,TRBJ2-3,CASTRGQGTDTQYF,TGTGCCAGTACCAGGGGGCAGGGTACAGATACGCAGTATTTT
TRBV28,-,many,TRBJ2-3,CASSVIPDLALNTDTQYF,TGTGCCAGCAGCGTCATACCCGACTTAGCCTTAAACACAGATACGCAGTATTTT
TRBV4-2,TRBD2,few,TRBJ2-3,CASSKSSGNGADTQYF,TGTGCCAGCAGCAAATCCAGCGGGAACGGGGCAGATACGCAGTATTTT
TRBV28,-,-,TRBJ2-7,CASKEQGSSYEQYF,TGTGCCAGCAAAGAGCAGGGGAGCTCCTACGAGCAGTACTTC
TRBV7-9,-,few,TRBJ1-5,CASSLEGSEYSNQPQHF,TGTGCCAGCAGCTTAGAGGGGTCAGAGTATAGCAATCAGCCCCAGCATTTT
TRBV6-2/TRBV6-3,-,many,TRBJ2-7,CAVKNGLYSYEQYF,TGTGCCGTCAAAAACGGTCTGTACTCCTACGAGCAGTACTTC
TRBV27,TRBD2,few,TRBJ2-1,CASSLKRGTYNEQFF,TGTGCCAGCAGCCTCAAGCGGGGGACCTACAATGAGCAGTTCTTC
TRBV2,-,-,TRBJ2-7,CASTGTWSTYEQYF,TGTGCCAGCACTGGAACCTGGTCGACCTACGAGCAGTACTTC
TRBV4-1,-,-,TRBJ1-1,CASSLVTGRTEAFF,TGCGCCAGCAGCTTGGTGACAGGACGTACTGAAGCTTTCTTT
TRBV4-1,-,few,TRBJ1-2,CASSQPVQERRGGYTF,TGCGCCAGCAGCCAACCTGTACAGGAACGTCGGGGTGGCTACACCTTC
TRBV20-1,-,many,TRBJ1-1,CRCVQNTEAFF,TGCAGGTGTGTGCAGAACACTGAAGCTTTCTTT